The T cell receptor beta chain under discussion was sequenced for a study of cytomegalovirus exposure and HLA in healthy donors. The CDR3 covers 15 residues. Germline CDR1 SGHTS, CDR2 YDEGEE. The V end lost 4 bases, the J end lost 11 bases, and 22 bases lay between the germline ends. This clone was counted between two and nine times. Its antigen is not known. Whole-study results and caveats: Common viral pathogens (according to a later analysis) appeared linked to several of the most significant clusters.

PCR employed 60 Vbeta and 13 Jbeta primers. Libraries were prepared by immunoSEQ multiplex PCR; TCRdb keeps only in-frame clonotypes and omits some of them. The sample gives approximately 100,000 clones, 65% to 80% of which show up once; about 10% is in the top ten. The chain couples TRBV5-8 to TRBJ1-5, with D unclear. The receptor comes from a man aged 45-65 years in good health and CMV-seronegative. Sequenced input: PBMCs. In DNA, the CDR3 is TGTGCCAGCAGCCATGGATCGCAAAGTCCTCGGGCCCAGCATTTT. Amino acids: CASSHGSQSPRAQHF.